This TCR beta chain comes out of a study of neurological immune-mediated disorders. This clonotype was seen many times. Its antigen is unidentified. CDR1 and CDR2 (germline): SGHRS, YFSETQ. This CDR3 is 16 amino acids long. J lost 0 bases, V lost 4 bases, and 7 bases had no gene match. TCRdb fed the 5' RACE reads into MiXCR, producing one record per CDR3 protein. In the table there are 25,000 to 35,000 distinct CDR3 sequences, 9% to 14% of which are singletons. Overall study findings and caveats: There were no CDR3 amino acid sequences shared by expanded clones across subjects, a result suggesting private repertoires in all groups.

The TCR comes from an older woman in good health. The sample comprised PBMCs. The chain carries TRBV5-1 and TRBJ1-1, with 9 positions matching TRBD1. The CDR3 DNA is TGCGCCAGCAGCATGGGACAGGGAGGGGTGAACACTGAAGCTTTCTTT. It encodes CASSMGQGGVNTEAFF.